These 16 T cell receptor beta chains came from one sample sequenced in a study of Ad26.COV2.S vaccination and SARS-CoV-2 variants. Treatment reported: 19 received Ad26.COV2.S at low or high dose, single or two shots; 5 received placebo; per-sample allocation not given. Sampling was performed 63 days after the first vaccine or placebo injection. The repertoire was sequenced with immunoSEQ multiplex PCR; TCRdb's copy has only in-frame clones and lacks some. The sample records 350,000 to 500,000 clones, roughly 90% being singletons. This sample comprised peripheral blood, obtained in a trial of Ad26.COV2.S vaccine versus placebo. These receptors all come from a person aged 18-65 years who received the Ad26.COV2.S COVID-19 vaccine or a placebo.

This sequence joins TRBV5-1 and TRBJ1-1, with TRBD1 matching over 7 bases. The V gene end was trimmed by 4 bases and the J gene end by 2 bases; junction bases not matched to a gene: 5. This CDR3 comprises 14 residues. Germline V gene lookup returns CDR1 SGHRS and CDR2 YFSETQ. The CDR3 DNA reads as TGCGCCAGCAGCCTGGGACAGCGCAACACTGAAGCTTTCTTT. Translating it yields CASSLGQRNTEAFF.

The chain carries TRBV2 and TRBJ1-5, with 7 bases that match TRBD1. Germline V gene sequence: CDR1 SNHLY, CDR2 FYNNEI. V gave up 6 bases and J gave up 1 base; unmatched junction bases: 3. The CDR3 totals 14 residues. The CDR3 reads CASSATGSNQPQHF. CDR3 sequence (DNA): TGTGCCAGCAGCGCGACAGGGAGCAATCAGCCCCAGCATTTT.

V and J are TRBV7-6 and TRBJ2-3; no clear D. The germline V and J ends were trimmed by 1 base and 0 bases, with 11 bases remaining between them. This CDR3 has 16 amino acids. CDR1 is SGHVS and CDR2 is FNYEAQ in the germline V gene. The CDR3 here is CASSLGLALSTDTQYF. CDR3 sequence (DNA): TGTGCCAGCAGCTTAGGGTTGGCCCTAAGCACAGATACGCAGTATTTT.

J is TRBJ2-3 and V is TRBV18, with 8 bases matching TRBD2. V dropped 3 bases and J dropped 6; count of bases not matched to a gene: 8. CDR1 is KGHSH, CDR2 LQKENI, per germline. CDR3 size: 15 residues. In DNA, the CDR3 is TGTGCCAGCTCACCCGGGACTAGATACGTTGATACGCAGTATTTT. Translating it yields CASSPGTRYVDTQYF.

The chain has TRBV7-2 and TRBJ1-6, with a possible D match to TRBD1 (6 bases). V gave up 5 bases and J gave up 9 bases, with 17 bases separating them. Germline-derived CDR1 and CDR2 are SGHTA and FQGNSA. The CDR3 covers 15 residues. As DNA, the CDR3 is TGTGCCAGCAGCCCATACTCAGGGGTTTCTTCACCCCTCCACTTT. Encoded protein: CASSPYSGVSSPLHF.

The CDR3 reads CASSLWEGGETQYF. The CDR3 DNA reads as TGTGCCAGCAGCTTGTGGGAGGGTGGAGAGACCCAGTACTTC. The genes are TRBV7-9 and TRBJ2-5, with 7 bases identical to TRBD2. Germline V gene sequence: CDR1 SEHNR, CDR2 FQNEAQ (reference sequence). The CDR3 has 14 residues. The trim removed 3 bases at V and 4 bases at J, leaving 5 bases unmatched.

The chain carries TRBV7-6 and TRBJ2-3; TRBD2 aligns across 8 bases. Germline V lookup: CDR1 SGHVS, CDR2 FNYEAQ. The CDR3 is made up of 15 amino acids. V lost 6 bases to trimming and J lost 2 bases; unmatched junction nucleotides: 7. In nucleotides, the CDR3 is TGTGCCAGCAGTCGGATAGCGGGGACCACAGATACGCAGTATTTT. Translation: CASSRIAGTTDTQYF.

The chain is built from TRBV19 and TRBJ2-1; tentative D call: TRBD2 (5 bases). V lost 5 bases and J lost 4, with 12 bases in between. The germline V gene encodes CDR1 LNHDA and CDR2 SQIVND (reference sequence). The CDR3 has 14 amino acids. DNA of the CDR3: TGTGCCAGTAGTCCCCCGGGATCTTACAATGAGCAGTTCTTC. Translated: CASSPPGSYNEQFF.

V usage is TRBV11-2 and J usage is TRBJ2-2; TRBD2 matches at 10 bases. Germline-derived CDR1 and CDR2 are SGHAT and FQNNGV. Unmatched junction bases numbered 5, after V lost 6 bases and J lost 4 bases. The CDR3 loop spans 15 amino acids. The CDR3 spells CASRTLAGVTGELFF. Written as DNA, the CDR3 is TGTGCCAGCAGGACGCTAGCGGGGGTCACCGGGGAGCTGTTTTTT.

The gene calls are TRBV11-1 and TRBJ2-3; no firm D call. V was clipped by 8 bases and J by 2 bases, with 11 bases between them. The CDR3 contains 13 residues. Germline V gives CDR1 SGHAT, CDR2 FQDESV (reference sequence). CDR3 protein: CASSPRNTDTQYF. The CDR3 nucleotides read TGTGCCAGCTCCCCGAGGAACACAGATACGCAGTATTTT.

CDR3 loop: CASGNQETQYF. CDR3 coding DNA: TGCGCCAGCGGGAACCAAGAGACCCAGTACTTC. The chain links TRBV5-1 to TRBJ2-5; D gene uncertain. This CDR3 contains 11 residues. V was shortened by 7 bases and J by 0 bases, with 4 bases between the two germline ends. Germline CDR1 SGHRS, CDR2 YFSETQ.

The V and J genes are TRBV12-3 or TRBV12-4 and TRBJ2-1; D gene ambiguous. Trimming removed 10 bases from V and 4 bases from J, with 11 bases in between. The CDR3 consists of 12 residues. CDR3 in DNA: TGTGCCACGGGCCGTGGGTACAATGAGCAGTTCTTC. Encoded protein: CATGRGYNEQFF.

V usage is TRBV6-2 or TRBV6-3 and J usage is TRBJ2-7; 8 positions agree with TRBD1. The trim removed 6 bases at V and 3 bases at J, leaving 13 bases unmatched. CDR1 is MNHEY, CDR2 SVGEGT, per germline. The CDR3 length is 16 residues. The CDR3 bases are TGTGCCAGCAGCCGTGAACCAAGGACAGGGCTCTACGAGCAGTACTTC. This translates into CASSREPRTGLYEQYF.

V is TRBV7-3 and J is TRBJ2-7; no clear D gene. Trimming stripped 5 bases from V and 2 bases from J, with 4 bases between. The CDR3 sequence is 11 residues long. Germline V lookup: CDR1 SGHTA, CDR2 FQGTGA. CDR3 nucleotide sequence: TGTGCCAGCAGCCCGACCTACGAGCAGTACTTC. Its protein product is CASSPTYEQYF. The full variable domain, in which reference TRBV7-3 and TRBJ2-7 provide the parts outside the CDR3, is GAGVSQTPSNKVTEKGKYVELRCDPISGHTALYWYRQSLGQGPEFLIYFQGTGAADDSGLPNDRFFAVRPEGSVSTLKIQRTERGDSAVYLCASSPTYEQYFGPGTRLTVT.

The V gene is TRBV7-6, the J gene TRBJ2-3; TRBD2 matches at 16 bases. The CDR3 has 18 amino acids. Losses at the gene ends were 5 bases for V and 2 bases for J; bases not matched to a gene: 7. The germline gives CDR1 SGHVS, CDR2 FNYEAQ. As DNA, the CDR3 is TGTGCCAGCAGCAAGGGACTAGCGGGGGGGTGGTTCACAGATACGCAGTATTTT. Its protein product is CASSKGLAGGWFTDTQYF.

This clone was recorded only once. V and J are TRBV27 and TRBJ1-2; 9 bases agree with TRBD1. Germline CDR1 is MNHEY and CDR2 is SMNVEV (reference sequence). The CDR3 contains 15 residues. Trimming cost V 5 bases and J 3 bases; bases outside gene matches: 7. This CDR3 is CASSVGTGKDYGYTF. The DNA for the CDR3 is TGTGCCAGCAGTGTAGGGACAGGGAAGGACTATGGCTACACCTTC.